This T cell receptor (beta chain) was identified in a study of shared clonotypes between healthy human individuals. Study-level findings and limits: Read depth was anticipated to influence clonotype sharing among donors. Generally, estimated richness proved larger in naive subsets than it did in memory subsets.

About this clone itself: Antigen specificity is unknown.

This CDR3 region has 15 residues. Germline-derived CDR1 and CDR2 are SGHRS and YFSETQ. The junction had 3 bases not matched to a gene; V was cut back by 2 bases and J by 0 bases. Terminally differentiated effector memory CD45RA+ cells were left out of the naive CD8 fraction, which was CD45RO-negative and positively selected for CCR7. Sequencing was at deep level. Source study methods: Filtering was not the same, since immunoSEQ gave junction-only sequences without quality scores. TCRdb's table, derived via immunoSEQ multiplex PCR, lists solely in-frame clones and lacks some. The DNA was the basis for D and trimming; V, J and clone size are from that table. The sample has about 2.2 million clones; 85% to 95% are singletons.

The sample comprised naive CD8+ T cells from PBMCs. The receptor was derived from a man aged 18 to 35 in good health. Some clones in this sample may be carry-over from other donors' samples. V usage is TRBV5-1 and J usage is TRBJ2-3; 7 bases align to TRBD2. In nucleotides, the CDR3 is TGCGCCAGCAGCTTTCTAGCGGATAGCACAGATACGCAGTATTTT. As protein: CASSFLADSTDTQYF.